These T cell receptor beta chains were read from a single sample in a study of cytomegalovirus exposure and HLA in healthy donors. TCRdb's copy holds only in-frame clones and misses some; the assay was immunoSEQ multiplex PCR. The repertoire holds about 120,000 clones, with around four fifths as singletons. Sequencing was performed on PBMCs. The source of these receptors is a middle-aged man in good health and CMV-seronegative. CDR3s include the opening cysteine and the closing phenylalanine or tryptophan. Fields, in order: D gene, V gene, J gene, clone size, CDR3 DNA, CDR3 protein. The D gene is left open where the match is weak. Some rows mark clone size as missing; the rest say once, few, many or name a class of expanded clone.

>NA|TRBV4-3|TRBJ1-1|NA
TGCGCCAGCAGCCAGAAGACACACAACACTGAAGCTTTCTTT
CASSQKTHNTEAFF
>TRBD1|TRBV5-1|TRBJ1-2|NA
TGCGCCAGCCGCAACGGACAGGGCGAGGACTATGGCTACACCTTC
CASRNGQGEDYGYTF
>NA|TRBV28|TRBJ1-1|NA
TGTGCCATTCGAAGTCCGTTAGCGAGTGAAGCTTTCTTT
CAIRSPLASEAFF
>NA|TRBV11-2|TRBJ1-3|NA
TGTGCCAGCAGCTTGGGGCCAGGGATTAACACCATATATTTT
CASSLGPGINTIYF
>NA|TRBV7-9|TRBJ1-1|NA
TGTGCCAGCACCCACCGGGGTGGTACTGAAGCTTTCTTT
CASTHRGGTEAFF
>TRBD1|TRBV27|TRBJ2-1|NA
TGTGCCAGCAGTCTCCAGGGGGCCGATTACAATGAGCAGTTCTTC
CASSLQGADYNEQFF
>TRBD2|TRBV5-8|TRBJ2-1|NA
TGTGCCAGCAGCTTGGTAGGACTAGCGGGAGTTTCCTACAATGAGCAGTTCTTC
CASSLVGLAGVSYNEQFF
>TRBD1|TRBV27|TRBJ1-1|few
TGTGCCAGCAGTCCGGGGGACAGGGATATTCGAGGAGCTTTCTTT
CASSPGDRDIRGAFF
>NA|TRBV19|TRBJ1-1|NA
TGTGCCAGTACCGCCACGGGACAAGGGGACGTGAACACTGAAGCTTTCTTT
CASTATGQGDVNTEAFF
>NA|TRBV7-3|TRBJ2-3|few
TGTGCCAGCAGCTTATCTTCAGCGGCAGATACGCAGTATTTT
CASSLSSAADTQYF
>TRBD1|TRBV6-5|TRBJ1-2|once
TGTGCCAGCAGTTACGACGAGGGGGCTGGTGGCTACACCTTC
CASSYDEGAGGYTF
>NA|TRBV7-8|TRBJ1-2|NA
TGTGCCAGCAGCTTACAGGGGTCCTATGGCTACACCTTC
CASSLQGSYGYTF
>TRBD2|TRBV9|TRBJ2-1|NA
TGTGCCAGCAGCGTCGGGGGGGTAGCGGCGCTCAATGAGCAGTTCTTC
CASSVGGVAALNEQFF